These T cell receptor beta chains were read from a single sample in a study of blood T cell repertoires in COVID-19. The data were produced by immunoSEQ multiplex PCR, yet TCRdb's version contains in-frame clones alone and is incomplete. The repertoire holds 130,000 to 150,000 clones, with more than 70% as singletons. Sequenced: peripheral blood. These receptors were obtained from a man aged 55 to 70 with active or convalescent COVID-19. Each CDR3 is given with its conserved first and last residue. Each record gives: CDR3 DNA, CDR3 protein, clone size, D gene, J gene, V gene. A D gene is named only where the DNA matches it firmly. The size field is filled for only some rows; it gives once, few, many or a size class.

DNA: TGTGCCAGTAGCGTAGGCGACGGACAGAAACCCCTCCACTTT; CDR3: CASSVGDGQKPLHF; size: NA; D: NA; J: TRBJ1-6; V: TRBV19
DNA: TGCAGCGTCGAATTGGGACAGTCCTACGAGCAGTACTTC; CDR3: CSVELGQSYEQYF; size: NA; D: TRBD1; J: TRBJ2-7; V: TRBV29-1
DNA: TGTGCCAGCAGCGTAGGACTCCAGACTACCGTCGAGCAGTACTTC; CDR3: CASSVGLQTTVEQYF; size: NA; D: NA; J: TRBJ2-7; V: TRBV9
DNA: TGCGCCAGCAGCTTGGGGATCCAGGGTGGGCCCCAGCATTTT; CDR3: CASSLGIQGGPQHF; size: NA; D: NA; J: TRBJ1-5; V: TRBV5-1
DNA: TGTGCCAGCAAAATCCAGGGGGCGCGGGACTATGGCTACACCTTC; CDR3: CASKIQGARDYGYTF; size: NA; D: TRBD1; J: TRBJ1-2; V: TRBV2
DNA: TGTGCCAGTAGCCACTCCCCGGGACAATGGATTGGGAACTATGGCTACACCTTC; CDR3: CASSHSPGQWIGNYGYTF; size: NA; D: NA; J: TRBJ1-2; V: TRBV19
DNA: TGTGCCAGCATGAGGCCGGTCGGCACAGATACGCAGTATTTT; CDR3: CASMRPVGTDTQYF; size: NA; D: NA; J: TRBJ2-3; V: TRBV2
DNA: TGCGCCAGCAGTCAATTAGGGAGCCCTGAAGCTTTCTTT; CDR3: CASSQLGSPEAFF; size: NA; D: NA; J: TRBJ1-1; V: TRBV23-1
DNA: TGTGCCAGCAGCCCCCAATCAGGCGGGGCTTTAGCTTTCTTT; CDR3: CASSPQSGGALAFF; size: NA; D: NA; J: TRBJ1-1; V: TRBV11-2
DNA: TGTGCCAGCAGCGTAACCGTGAGTGACAGGGGGCCCGATACGCAGTATTTT; CDR3: CASSVTVSDRGPDTQYF; size: NA; D: TRBD1; J: TRBJ2-3; V: TRBV9
DNA: TGTGCCAGCAGGTGGACAGGGGGAAGCAATCAGCCCCAGCATTTT; CDR3: CASRWTGGSNQPQHF; size: few; D: TRBD1; J: TRBJ1-5; V: TRBV28
DNA: TGTGCCAGCAGCTTACACGGGAGCGGTGAGCAGTTCTTC; CDR3: CASSLHGSGEQFF; size: NA; D: NA; J: TRBJ2-1; V: TRBV13
DNA: TGTGCCAGCAGCGTAGACGCTAGCGGGTCTCAAGAGACCCAGTACTTC; CDR3: CASSVDASGSQETQYF; size: NA; D: TRBD2; J: TRBJ2-5; V: TRBV9
DNA: TGTGCCAGCAGCCCCGGGGGAGCGCAAGAGACCCAGTACTTC; CDR3: CASSPGGAQETQYF; size: NA; D: NA; J: TRBJ2-5; V: TRBV4-2
DNA: TGTGCCTGGAGTCCAGACAGGGAATTATCCTACGAGCAGTACTTC; CDR3: CAWSPDRELSYEQYF; size: NA; D: TRBD1; J: TRBJ2-7; V: TRBV30
DNA: TGTGCCAGCAGCTCCTTACTAGCGGGAGGCTCAGATACGCAGTATTTT; CDR3: CASSSLLAGGSDTQYF; size: NA; D: TRBD2; J: TRBJ2-3; V: TRBV7-9
DNA: TGTGCCAGCACCAAGGGACTAGCGGGTGACGGGTCAGCTGAGCAGTTCTTC; CDR3: CASTKGLAGDGSAEQFF; size: NA; D: TRBD2; J: TRBJ2-1; V: TRBV7-2
DNA: TGTGCCAGCAGCAAATCCTTTTTAGATACGCAGTATTTT; CDR3: CASSKSFLDTQYF; size: NA; D: NA; J: TRBJ2-3; V: TRBV7-3
DNA: TGTGCCAGCTCATCGGTTCGAGGAGACGAGCAGTACTTC; CDR3: CASSSVRGDEQYF; size: NA; D: NA; J: TRBJ2-7; V: TRBV18
DNA: TGTGCCAGCGGCCGACAGGGACAGGGCACAGATACGCAGTATTTT; CDR3: CASGRQGQGTDTQYF; size: few; D: TRBD1; J: TRBJ2-3; V: TRBV11-2
DNA: TGCAGCGTGGGACCGACAGGGATAGGGTACCAAGAGACCCAGTACTTC; CDR3: CSVGPTGIGYQETQYF; size: NA; D: TRBD1; J: TRBJ2-5; V: TRBV29-1
DNA: TGTGCCAGTAGTCCCGGGACAGGGATGAGGTACACTGAAGCTTTCTTT; CDR3: CASSPGTGMRYTEAFF; size: NA; D: TRBD1; J: TRBJ1-1; V: TRBV19
DNA: TGTGCCAGCAGCCGGGGGAGACTCATAGCGGGAGCCCAAGAGACCCAGTACTTC; CDR3: CASSRGRLIAGAQETQYF; size: few; D: TRBD2; J: TRBJ2-5; V: TRBV7-6
DNA: TGTGCCAGTAGTGCGGACAGCTGGTATGGCTACACCTTC; CDR3: CASSADSWYGYTF; size: NA; D: NA; J: TRBJ1-2; V: TRBV19
DNA: TGTGCCAGCTCAACGGGGACACAGCGGAACACCATATATTTT; CDR3: CASSTGTQRNTIYF; size: NA; D: NA; J: TRBJ1-3; V: TRBV18
DNA: TGTGCCAGCAGCCAAGGTATTGAGGCGGGAGTGGAGACCCAGTACTTC; CDR3: CASSQGIEAGVETQYF; size: NA; D: TRBD2; J: TRBJ2-5; V: TRBV3-1/TRBV3-2
DNA: TGTGCCAGCAGTCACAGGGAACTAGAAAACACCATATATTTT; CDR3: CASSHRELENTIYF; size: NA; D: NA; J: TRBJ1-3; V: TRBV6-5
DNA: TGTGCCATCAGTGACAGGGAAGGCCAGCCCCAGCATTTT; CDR3: CAISDREGQPQHF; size: NA; D: NA; J: TRBJ1-5; V: TRBV10-3